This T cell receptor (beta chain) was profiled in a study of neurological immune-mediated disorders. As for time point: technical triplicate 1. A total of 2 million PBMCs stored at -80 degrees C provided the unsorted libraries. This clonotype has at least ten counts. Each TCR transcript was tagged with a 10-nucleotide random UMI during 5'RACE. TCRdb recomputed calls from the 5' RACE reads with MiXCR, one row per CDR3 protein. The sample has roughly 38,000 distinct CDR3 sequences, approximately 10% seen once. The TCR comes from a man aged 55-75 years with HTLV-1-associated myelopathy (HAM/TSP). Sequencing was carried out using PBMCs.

The CDR3 is CASRLWTGDSYNEQFF. CDR3 nucleotides: TGCGCCAGCAGGCTATGGACAGGCGACTCCTACAATGAGCAGTTCTTC. The chain carries TRBV5-1 and TRBJ2-1; 7 bases align to TRBD1. Trimming took 5 bases from V and 0 from J; bases not matched to a gene: 8. CDR1 is SGHRS and CDR2 is YFSETQ in the germline V gene. The CDR3 loop spans 16 amino acids.